This T cell receptor (beta chain) was documented in a study of shared clonotypes between healthy human individuals. To note about this clone: The antigen remains unidentified. Other nucleotide sequences in the sample specify the same CDR3.

Whole-study findings and limits: It was observed that roughly 5.1% of naive CD4 clonotypes were shared across several donors. Generation probabilities of non-shared clonotypes were lower (relative to those shared by all four donors).

CDR1 and CDR2 (germline): MNHEY, SVGAGI. CDR3 size: 14 residues. The V end was cut by 0 bases, the J end by 3 bases, with 9 bases between. Sequencing was performed with immunoSEQ multiplex PCR; in TCRdb, only in-frame clones are kept and a portion is missing. The table includes 2 million to 2.5 million clones, about 94% detected once. This clonotype was obtained from a man aged 18 to 35 in good health. The sample was naive CD4+ T cells sorted from blood. The subset denotes: CD45RA+ positively selected. The V and J genes are TRBV6-5 and TRBJ2-7, with D perhaps matching TRBD1 (6 bases). This CDR3 reads CASSYSQGNYEQYF. Written as DNA, the CDR3 is TGTGCCAGCAGTTACTCCCAGGGGAACTACGAGCAGTACTTC.